The 18 T cell receptor beta chains in this list originate from one sample, sequenced in a study of shared clonotypes between healthy human individuals. This table comes from immunoSEQ multiplex PCR, and its TCRdb copy is limited to in-frame clones, with some not included. The repertoire holds about 680,000 clones, with 72% as singletons. The sequenced sample was memory CD4+ T cells sorted from blood. The sample's subset: CD45RA-negative fraction. The receptor source for this set is a woman aged 25 to 39 in good health.

This clone was picked up one time. The rearrangement links TRBV29-1 to TRBJ2-2; tentative D call: TRBD1 (5 bases). This CDR3 has 14 amino acids. The V and J ends lost 0 bases and 5 bases respectively, with 10 bases between them. Germline CDR1 reads SQVTM; CDR2 reads ANQGSEA. The CDR3 region has the DNA TGCAGCGTTGAAGATTCTAGGGGAACCGGGGAGCTGTTTTTT. Protein: CSVEDSRGTGELFF.

The DNA for the CDR3 is TGTGCCAGCAGCTTAGCGTACGACAGTGAGCAGTTCTTC. Translated, it gives CASSLAYDSEQFF. The chain links TRBV7-6 to TRBJ2-1, with D possibly TRBD1 on 5 matching bases. Trimming cost V 0 bases and J 9 bases, with 9 bases left between them. Germline CDR1 and CDR2: SGHVS and FNYEAQ. The CDR3 is 13 residues long. The full variable domain, with the rest looked up from reference TRBV7-6 and TRBJ2-1, is GAGVSQSPRYKVTKRGQDVALRCDPISGHVSLYWYRQALGQGPEFLTYFNYEAQQDKSGLPNDRFSAERPEGSISTLTIQRTEQRDSAMYRCASSLAYDSEQFFGPGTRLTVL.

The rearrangement links TRBV18 to TRBJ1-1; D unclear. Germline CDR1 is KGHSH and CDR2 is LQKENI. Trimming took 3 bases from V and 6 from J, leaving 14 bases between them. There are 14 residues in the CDR3. Here the CDR3 DNA reads TGTGCCAGCTCACCTTCTCCGGGAGGCCCTGAAGCTTTCTTT. It is translated as CASSPSPGGPEAFF.

V gene TRBV19 combines with J gene TRBJ2-5; no clear D gene. CDR3 size: 13 residues. Germline assignment: CDR1 LNHDA and CDR2 SQIVND (reference sequence). The V end lost 7 bases, the J end lost 5 bases, and 14 bases lay between the germline ends. CDR3 nucleotides: TGTGCCAGTAATAGCTTAGACGCGGAGACCCAGTACTTC. It specifies CASNSLDAETQYF.

This chain connects TRBV16 to TRBJ1-3; 7 bases match TRBD1. After removal of 4 bases from V and 0 bases from J, the junction contained 3 bases not matched to a gene. CDR3 length: 15 residues. CDR1 is KGHSY and CDR2 is FQNENV in the germline V gene. CDR3 DNA sequence: TGTGCCAGCAGCCCACGGGACAGCTCTGGAAACACCATATATTTT. It yields the protein CASSPRDSSGNTIYF.

This clone has a single count. The chain uses TRBV28 and TRBJ1-5; TRBD1 matches 7 bases. V lost 7 bases, J lost 4 bases, and 13 bases stayed unmatched. The V gene's germline CDR1 is MDHEN and CDR2 SYDVKM. The CDR3 runs 16 residues. In DNA form, the CDR3 reads TGTGCCAGCATTATTTCGGGGACAGCCACGAATCAGCCCCAGCATTTT. It translates to CASIISGTATNQPQHF.

About this clone: The identical CDR3 is also encoded by other nucleotide sequences in the sample. V gene TRBV6-5 combines with J gene TRBJ2-2; unclear D gene. This CDR3 region has 13 residues. Germline V gives CDR1 MNHEY, CDR2 SVGAGI. V lost 4 bases, J lost 4 bases, and 7 bases lay in between. The CDR3 loop reads CASSLTRTGELFF. The CDR3 DNA reads as TGTGCCAGCAGTTTGACTCGCACCGGGGAGCTGTTTTTT.

The chain uses TRBV5-8 and TRBJ2-1; D call uncertain. CDR1 is SGHTS, CDR2 YDEGEE, per germline. The CDR3 totals 13 residues. Deletions cut 2 bases from V and 5 bases from J, with 8 bases between. Here the CDR3 DNA reads TGTGCCAGCAGCTTAGGTCGTAACAATGAGCAGTTCTTC. Protein: CASSLGRNNEQFF.

The chain couples TRBV2 to TRBJ2-3, with 10 positions matching TRBD2. Germline V gene sequence: CDR1 SNHLY, CDR2 FYNNEI. J was trimmed by 8 bases and V by 2 bases; bases with no gene match: 7. This CDR3 has 15 residues. In DNA, the CDR3 is TGTGCCAGCAGTGAAACAGCGGGAGGGTGGGGTACGCAGTATTTT. Amino acids: CASSETAGGWGTQYF.

This chain uses TRBV11-2 with TRBJ1-1; the D gene is possibly TRBD1 (5 bases). Trimming stripped 5 bases from V and 1 base from J, with 14 bases between. Germline lookup yields CDR1 SGHAT and CDR2 FQNNGV. CDR3 size: 15 residues. CDR3 coding DNA: TGTGCCAGCAGCCGGGGGAGAGGCGCGAACACTGAAGCTTTCTTT. Protein: CASSRGRGANTEAFF.

A remark on this clone: Other DNA sequences in the same sample also yield this CDR3. The chain uses TRBV11-3 and TRBJ2-2; no reliable D call. There are 14 residues in the CDR3. CDR1 is SGHNT and CDR2 is YENEEA in the germline V gene. The ends were cut back, 0 bases at V and 7 bases at J, with 9 bases in the middle. CDR3 DNA sequence: TGTGCCAGCAGCTTAGAGACCGGCAGCGGGGAGCTGTTTTTT. Translating it yields CASSLETGSGELFF.

The chain carries TRBV18 and TRBJ1-1, with D perhaps TRBD1 (5 bases). CDR3 length equals 14 residues. Germline V gene lookup returns CDR1 KGHSH and CDR2 LQKENI. V dropped 1 base and J dropped 4 bases, with 10 bases sitting between them. This CDR3 reads CASSPQGIGTEAFF. In DNA form, the CDR3 reads TGTGCCAGCTCACCACAGGGGATAGGCACTGAAGCTTTCTTT. The entire variable domain, with the rest obtained from reference TRBV18 and TRBJ1-1, is as follows: NAGVMQNPRHLVRRRGQEARLRCSPMKGHSHVYWYRQLPEEGLKFMVYLQKENIIDESGMPKERFSAEFPKEGPSILRIQQVVRGDSAAYFCASSPQGIGTEAFFGQGTRLTVV.

This chain joins TRBV2 and TRBJ1-4; 7 bases line up with TRBD1. V dropped 6 bases and J dropped 1; count of bases not matched to a gene: 8. Per the germline V gene, CDR1 is SNHLY and CDR2 is FYNNEI. The CDR3 totals 16 residues. The CDR3 coding sequence is TGTGCCAGCAGCAATACGCGGGACAGAACTAATGAAAAACTGTTTTTT. Protein sequence: CASSNTRDRTNEKLFF.

In its sample, this clone was seen once. The genes are TRBV2 and TRBJ1-2; D remains unclear. The CDR3 covers 13 residues. The V end was cut by 6 bases, the J end by 8 bases, with 16 bases between. Germline V gene lookup returns CDR1 SNHLY and CDR2 FYNNEI. The DNA for the CDR3 is TGTGCCAGCAGCGTCCGGTCGGCGGGGGGCTACACCTTC. This translates into CASSVRSAGGYTF.

This chain uses TRBV27 with TRBJ2-1; a weak D match, TRBD2 (5 bases). V was cut by 4 bases and J by 12 bases, with 13 bases left in between. CDR3 length: 12 amino acids. The germline gives CDR1 MNHEY, CDR2 SMNVEV (reference sequence). The chain's CDR3 is CASSSRAGRQFF. DNA for the CDR3: TGTGCCAGCAGTTCACGCGCGGGCCGGCAGTTCTTC.

This clone came up once. The CDR3 region has the DNA TGCGCCAGCAGCTTGGAGAGGGGTTTAGTAGGGGCTTTCTTT. Protein: CASSLERGLVGAFF. The chain carries TRBV5-1 and TRBJ1-1; D might be TRBD1 (5 bases). This CDR3 has 14 amino acids. Per the germline V gene, CDR1 is SGHRS and CDR2 is YFSETQ. Between the trimmed V and J ends, which lost 0 bases and 11 bases, there was a span of 17 bases.

This clone was observed a handful of times. The chain links TRBV14 to TRBJ1-1; D might be TRBD1 (5 bases). The CDR3 totals 16 residues. The V gene's germline CDR1 is SGHDN and CDR2 FVKESK. The V and J ends lost 1 base and 5 bases respectively, with 17 bases between them. CDR3 in DNA: TGTGCCAGCAGCCAAGGACAGAGGCCGTGGTGGACTGAAGCTTTCTTT. This codes for CASSQGQRPWWTEAFF.

The gene calls are TRBV18 and TRBJ2-1, with 9 bases matching TRBD1. CDR1 is KGHSH and CDR2 is LQKENI in the germline V gene. This CDR3 comprises 15 residues. The V gene end was trimmed by 3 bases and the J gene end by 7 bases; junction bases not matched to a gene: 7. The chain's CDR3 is CASSPSGTGLNEQFF. The CDR3 nucleotides are TGTGCCAGCTCACCTTCCGGGACAGGGCTAAATGAGCAGTTCTTC.